This T cell receptor (beta chain) was sequenced in a study of blood T cell repertoires in COVID-19. About the research overall: PBMCs, B-cell-depleted T cells, or T cells were the source of the cDNA or gDNA that made up the material.

The CDR3 spans 14 residues. V shed 7 bases and J shed 4 bases, with 13 bases lying between them. Germline CDR1 and CDR2: LNHDA and SQIVND (reference sequence). Sequencing used immunoSEQ multiplex PCR; TCRdb keeps in-frame clones, though not all of them. There are around 110,000 clones in the sample; about 90% occur only once, and roughly 1.2% lies in the top ten. The sample was peripheral blood. The source of this sequence is a woman younger than 45 with acute or convalescent COVID-19. This chain joins TRBV19 and TRBJ1-4, with D maybe TRBD1 (5 bases). The CDR3, as DNA: TGTGCCAGTAAATCGACAGACCTTAATGAAAAACTGTTTTTT. Its translation is CASKSTDLNEKLFF.